This T cell receptor (beta chain) emerged from a study of T-cell reconstitution after alpha-beta-depleted transplantation in children. Germline V gene lookup returns CDR1 DFQATT and CDR2 SNEGSKA (reference sequence). Trimming removed 2 bases from V and 10 bases from J, with 18 bases in between. CDR3 size: 15 residues. Findings and limits, study-wide: About two months after transplant, alpha-beta T cells reportedly came from several hundred expanded graft clones. The study traced high day-60 TCRbeta diversity in some patients to surviving recipient T cells and thymic progenitors. At the one-year point after transplant, T-cell counts and TCRbeta diversity were found to come mostly from T cells that had been newly produced.

Unique molecular identifiers were incorporated when the TCRbeta library was constructed. TCRdb reprocessed the PCR reads via MiXCR and lists one record per CDR3 protein. Counted here are about a million distinct CDR3 sequences, around 30% occurring once; the ten biggest clones make up 25% to 35%. This clonotype was counted once. Antigen: not known. The sequence derives from a boy younger than two who had a stem cell transplant for SCID, so the T cells may come from the graft donor. V is TRBV20-1 and J is TRBJ1-6; tentative D call: TRBD1 (5 bases). Sequencing used PBMCs, mostly from graft donor cells, obtained 360 days after TCRalphabeta/CD19-depleted stem cell transplant. In DNA, the CDR3 is TGCAGTGCTAGACCCAGGCCGGGGGGTTACTCACCCCTCCACTTT. It codes for CSARPRPGGYSPLHF.